The 8 T cell receptor beta chains below come from one sample, sequenced in a study of T cells in Graves' hyperthyroidism and ophthalmopathy. Amplified TCR beta CDR3 regions derived from RNA transcripts. HTBI primers were used for first-round RT-PCR of the TCR CDR3. TCRdb reprocessed the multiplex PCR reads with MiXCR, giving one entry per CDR3 protein. The table lists approximately 700,000 distinct CDR3 sequences, nearly 45% of them singletons. Sample: peripheral blood or thyroid tissue (not recorded which). All receptors come from an adult man with Graves' disease, either hyperthyroidism or ophthalmopathy (not recorded which).

This clonotype appeared many times. The chain has TRBV7-8 and TRBJ2-5, with 10 bases aligning to TRBD1. This CDR3 comprises 15 residues. Germline V CDR1 and CDR2: SGHVS, FQNEAQ. Trimming at V came to 5 bases and at J to 2 bases, leaving 5 bases not matched to a gene. The DNA for the CDR3 is TGTGCCAGCAGCCGGGGACAGGGGATGCAAGAGACCCAGTACTTC. It codes for CASSRGQGMQETQYF.

This rearrangement joins TRBV20-1 to TRBJ1-1; tentatively, D is TRBD1 (6 bases). Between the trimmed V and J ends, which lost 6 bases and 6 bases, there was a span of 17 bases. The germline CDR1 and CDR2 sequences are DFQATT and SNEGSKA (reference sequence). The CDR3 length is 13 residues. The CDR3 loop is CSAIRGTGSEAFF. DNA of the CDR3: TGCAGTGCCATCAGAGGAACAGGGTCTGAAGCTTTCTTT.

This clonotype was observed at least ten times. This chain connects TRBV7-2 to TRBJ2-5; D is undetermined. This CDR3 has 13 amino acids. CDR1 is SGHTA and CDR2 is FQGNSA in the germline V gene. V shed 5 bases and J shed 1 base, with 8 bases lying between them. CDR3 DNA: TGTGCCAGCAGCCCCGTCATCCAAGAGACCCAGTACTTC. Its protein product is CASSPVIQETQYF.

This sequence joins TRBV29-1 and TRBJ1-4; 8 bases align to TRBD1. Germline assignment: CDR1 SQVTM and CDR2 ANQGSEA. CDR3 length: 16 amino acids. Trimming at V came to 4 bases and at J to 3 bases, leaving 10 bases not matched to a gene. The CDR3 coding sequence is TGCAGCGTTGTCATCTTCAGGGGGCGATCTAATGAAAAACTGTTTTTT. The encoded protein is CSVVIFRGRSNEKLFF.

This clonotype was recorded a few times. This chain's CDR3 is CASSSSRGWDEKLFF. DNA of the CDR3: TGTGCCAGCAGCTCCTCACGGGGGTGGGATGAAAAACTGTTTTTT. The chain couples TRBV5-4 to TRBJ1-4, with D possibly TRBD1 on 5 matching bases. Between the trimmed V and J ends, which lost 3 bases and 6 bases, there was a span of 15 bases. The CDR3 consists of 15 residues. Germline CDR1 is SGHNT and CDR2 is YYREEE (reference sequence).

This clonotype appeared a few times. The junction does not match germline at one end; this may be a read error. The rearrangement joins TRBV7-8 to TRBJ2-7, with D possibly being TRBD2 (5 bases). CDR1 is SGHVS and CDR2 is FQNEAQ in the germline V gene. The length of the CDR3 is 12 residues. CDR3 sequence (DNA): TGTGCCAGCAGTGAAGGGCGGGCACCGGGATGCTTC. Its protein product is CASSEGRAPGCF.

Comments on this clonotype: This may arise from a read error, as a much more abundant clone is one base away. The chain joins TRBV9 to TRBJ2-2; 15 bases agree with TRBD2. The CDR3 runs to 16 residues. Germline V lookup: CDR1 SGDLS, CDR2 YYNGEE. The CDR3 protein is CAISAGLAGGAGELFF. Written as DNA, the CDR3 is TGTGCCATCAGCGCAGGACTAGCGGGAGGGGCCGGGGAGCTGTTTTTT. The whole variable domain, remainder taken from reference TRBV9 and TRBJ2-2, is DSGVTQTPKHLITATGQRVTLRCSPRSGDLSVYWYQQSLDQGLQFLIQYYNGEERAKGNILERFSAQQFPDLHSELNLSSLELGDSALYFCAISAGLAGGAGELFFGEGSRLTVL.

Comments on this clonotype: This sequence may be a read error, since a much larger clone differs from it by one base. The rearrangement uses TRBV10-3 and TRBJ1-5; D is unclear. The CDR3 extends over 12 amino acids. Between the trimmed V and J ends, which lost 6 bases and 0 bases, there was a span of 3 bases. Germline CDR1 and CDR2: ENHRY and SYGVKD. CDR3 loop: CAIRHSNQPQHF. The CDR3 nucleotides read TGTGCCATCAGACATAGCAATCAGCCCCAGCATTTT.